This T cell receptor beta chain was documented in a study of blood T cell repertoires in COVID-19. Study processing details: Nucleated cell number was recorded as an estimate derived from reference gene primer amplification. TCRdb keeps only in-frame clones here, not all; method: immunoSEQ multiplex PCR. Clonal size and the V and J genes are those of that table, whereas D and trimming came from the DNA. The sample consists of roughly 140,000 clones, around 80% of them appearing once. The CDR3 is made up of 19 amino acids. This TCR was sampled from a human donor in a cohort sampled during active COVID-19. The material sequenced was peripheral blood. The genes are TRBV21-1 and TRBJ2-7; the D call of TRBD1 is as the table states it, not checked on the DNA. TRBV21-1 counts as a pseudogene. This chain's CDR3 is CASSKLGAGSGRDSYEQYF. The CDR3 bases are TGTGCCAGCAGCAAATTAGGGGCAGGATCCGGTAGGGACTCCTACGAGCAGTACTTC.